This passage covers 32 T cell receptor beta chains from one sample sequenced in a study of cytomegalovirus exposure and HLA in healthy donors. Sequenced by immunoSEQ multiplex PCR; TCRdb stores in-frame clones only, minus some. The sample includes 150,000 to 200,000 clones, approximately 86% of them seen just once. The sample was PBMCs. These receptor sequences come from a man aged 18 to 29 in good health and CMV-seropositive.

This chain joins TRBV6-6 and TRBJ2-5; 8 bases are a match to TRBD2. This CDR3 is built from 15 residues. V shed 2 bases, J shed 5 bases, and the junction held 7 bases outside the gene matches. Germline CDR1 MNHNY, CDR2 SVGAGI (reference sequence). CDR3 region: CASSYRGGQVETQYF. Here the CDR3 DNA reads TGTGCCAGCAGTTACCGGGGGGGCCAAGTGGAGACCCAGTACTTC.

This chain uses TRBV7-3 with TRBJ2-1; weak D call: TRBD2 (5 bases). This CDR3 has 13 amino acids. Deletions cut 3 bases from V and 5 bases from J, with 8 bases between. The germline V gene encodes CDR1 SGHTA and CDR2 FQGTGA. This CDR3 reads CASSFTGDNEQFF. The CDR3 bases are TGTGCCAGCAGCTTTACCGGGGACAATGAGCAGTTCTTC.

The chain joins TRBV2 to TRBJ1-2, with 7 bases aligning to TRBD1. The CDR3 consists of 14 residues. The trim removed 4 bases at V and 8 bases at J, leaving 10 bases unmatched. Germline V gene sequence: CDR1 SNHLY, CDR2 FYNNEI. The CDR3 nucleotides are TGTGCCAGCAGTGTTTATTCCGGGACAGAGGGCTACACCTTC. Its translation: CASSVYSGTEGYTF.

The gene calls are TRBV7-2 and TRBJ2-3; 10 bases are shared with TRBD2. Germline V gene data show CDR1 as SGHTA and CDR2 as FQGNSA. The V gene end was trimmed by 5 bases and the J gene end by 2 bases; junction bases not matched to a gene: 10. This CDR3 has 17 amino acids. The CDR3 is CASSGLAGVLFTDTQYF. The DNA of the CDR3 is TGTGCCAGCAGCGGGCTAGCGGGGGTCCTCTTCACAGATACGCAGTATTTT.

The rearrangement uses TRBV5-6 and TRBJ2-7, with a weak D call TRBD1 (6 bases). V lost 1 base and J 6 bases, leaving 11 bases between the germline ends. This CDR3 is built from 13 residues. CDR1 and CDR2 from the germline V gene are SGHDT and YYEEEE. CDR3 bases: TGTGCCAGCAGCTTGAACAGGGCCTCCGAGCAGTACTTC. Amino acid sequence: CASSLNRASEQYF.

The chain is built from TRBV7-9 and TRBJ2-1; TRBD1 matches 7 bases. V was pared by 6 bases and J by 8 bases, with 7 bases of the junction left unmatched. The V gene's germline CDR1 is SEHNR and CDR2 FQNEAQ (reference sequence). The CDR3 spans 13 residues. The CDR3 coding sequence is TGTGCCAGCAGATTTGGGACAGCCGATGAGCAGTTCTTC. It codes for CASRFGTADEQFF.

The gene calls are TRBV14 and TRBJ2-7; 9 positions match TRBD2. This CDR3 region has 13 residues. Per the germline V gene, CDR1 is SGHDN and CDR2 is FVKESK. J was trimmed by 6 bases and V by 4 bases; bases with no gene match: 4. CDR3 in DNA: TGTGCCAGCAGCCGCTTACTAGCGGGCGAGCAGTACTTC. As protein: CASSRLLAGEQYF.

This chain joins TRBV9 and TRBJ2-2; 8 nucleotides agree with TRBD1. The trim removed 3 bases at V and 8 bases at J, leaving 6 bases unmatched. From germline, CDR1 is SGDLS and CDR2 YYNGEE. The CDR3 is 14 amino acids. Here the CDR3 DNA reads TGTGCCAGCAGCGCGGACAGGGTTCGTGGGGAGCTGTTTTTT. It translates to CASSADRVRGELFF.

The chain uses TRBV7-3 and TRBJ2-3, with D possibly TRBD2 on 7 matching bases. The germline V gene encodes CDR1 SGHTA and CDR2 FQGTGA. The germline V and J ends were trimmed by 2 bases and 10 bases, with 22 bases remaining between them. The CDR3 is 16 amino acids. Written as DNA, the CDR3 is TGTGCCAGCAGCTTAGGGCTCGGGGGGCCCCAGGAATCGCAGTATTTT. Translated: CASSLGLGGPQESQYF.

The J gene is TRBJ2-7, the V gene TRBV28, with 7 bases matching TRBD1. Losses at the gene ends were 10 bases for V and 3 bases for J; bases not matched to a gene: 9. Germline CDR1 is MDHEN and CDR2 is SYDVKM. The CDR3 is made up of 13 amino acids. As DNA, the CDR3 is TGTGCCATATCCGCCGGGACAGACTACGAGCAGTACTTC. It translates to CAISAGTDYEQYF.

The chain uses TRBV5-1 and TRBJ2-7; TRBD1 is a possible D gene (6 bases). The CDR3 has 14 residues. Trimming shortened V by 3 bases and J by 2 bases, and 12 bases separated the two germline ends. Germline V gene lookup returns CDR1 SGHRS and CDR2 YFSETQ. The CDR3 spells CASSSGPGAYEQYF. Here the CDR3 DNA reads TGCGCCAGCAGCTCCGGCCCAGGGGCCTACGAGCAGTACTTC.

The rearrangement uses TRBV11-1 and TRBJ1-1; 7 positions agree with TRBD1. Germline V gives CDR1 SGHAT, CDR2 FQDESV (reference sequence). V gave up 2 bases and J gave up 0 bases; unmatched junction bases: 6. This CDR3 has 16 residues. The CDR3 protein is CASSLIGTGVNTEAFF. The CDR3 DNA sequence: TGTGCCAGCAGCTTAATAGGCACAGGGGTGAACACTGAAGCTTTCTTT.

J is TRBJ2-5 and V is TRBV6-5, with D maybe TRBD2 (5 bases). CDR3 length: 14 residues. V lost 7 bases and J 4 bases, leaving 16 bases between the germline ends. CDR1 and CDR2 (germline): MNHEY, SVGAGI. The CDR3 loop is CASKVGIVGETQYF. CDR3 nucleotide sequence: TGTGCCAGCAAAGTCGGGATCGTGGGAGAGACCCAGTACTTC.

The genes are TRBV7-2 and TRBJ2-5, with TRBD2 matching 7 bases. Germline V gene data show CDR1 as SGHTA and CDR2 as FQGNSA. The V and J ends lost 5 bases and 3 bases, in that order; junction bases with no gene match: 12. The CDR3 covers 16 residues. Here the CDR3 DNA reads TGTGCCAGCAGCCCAAGACTAGCCTCGATTAAAGAGACCCAGTACTTC. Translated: CASSPRLASIKETQYF.

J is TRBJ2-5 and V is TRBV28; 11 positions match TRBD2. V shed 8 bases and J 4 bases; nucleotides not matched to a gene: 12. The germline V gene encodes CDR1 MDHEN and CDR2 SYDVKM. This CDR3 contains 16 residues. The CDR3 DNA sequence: TGTGCCAGCCGGCTAGCGGGAGGTCTGGGTGTAGAGACCCAGTACTTC. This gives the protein CASRLAGGLGVETQYF.

The DNA for the CDR3 is TGTGCCAGCAGAGCCCTTCTAGATCCTCCCTACGAGCAGTACTTC. As protein: CASRALLDPPYEQYF. The chain recombines TRBV2 with TRBJ2-7; no definite D call. Germline values: CDR1 SNHLY, CDR2 FYNNEI. V lost 6 bases and J lost 2, with 17 bases in between. The CDR3 covers 15 residues.

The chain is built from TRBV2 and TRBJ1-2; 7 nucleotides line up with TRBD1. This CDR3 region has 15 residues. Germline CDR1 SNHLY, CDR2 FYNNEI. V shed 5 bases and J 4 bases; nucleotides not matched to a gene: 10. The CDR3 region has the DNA TGTGCCAGCAGTCTTTTCCTCGGGACAGTCTATGGCTACACCTTC. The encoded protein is CASSLFLGTVYGYTF.

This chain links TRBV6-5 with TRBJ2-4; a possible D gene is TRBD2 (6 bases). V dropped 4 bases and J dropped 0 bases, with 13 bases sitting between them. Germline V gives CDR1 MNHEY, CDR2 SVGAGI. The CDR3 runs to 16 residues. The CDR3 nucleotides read TGTGCCAGCAGTTCACACGGGACTGTAGCCAAAAACATTCAGTACTTC. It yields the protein CASSSHGTVAKNIQYF.

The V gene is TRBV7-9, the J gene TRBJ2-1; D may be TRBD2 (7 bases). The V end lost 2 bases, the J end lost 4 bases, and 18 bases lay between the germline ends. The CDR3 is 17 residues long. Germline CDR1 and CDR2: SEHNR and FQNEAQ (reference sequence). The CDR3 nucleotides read TGTGCCAGCAGCTTATCCCAGTCTAGGGGGGGGTACAATGAGCAGTTCTTC. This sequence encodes CASSLSQSRGGYNEQFF. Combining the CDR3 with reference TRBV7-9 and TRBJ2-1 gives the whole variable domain DTGVSQNPRHKITKRGQNVTFRCDPISEHNRLYWYRQTLGQGPEFLTYFQNEAQLEKSRLLSDRFSAERPKGSFSTLEIQRTEQGDSAMYLCASSLSQSRGGYNEQFFGPGTRLTVL.

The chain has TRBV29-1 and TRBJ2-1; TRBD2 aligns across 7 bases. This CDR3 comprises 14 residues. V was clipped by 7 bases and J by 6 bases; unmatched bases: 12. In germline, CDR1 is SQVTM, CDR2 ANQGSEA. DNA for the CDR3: TGCAGCGCCCTGGGGGGGACTACCCCCAATGAGCAGTTCTTC. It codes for CSALGGTTPNEQFF.

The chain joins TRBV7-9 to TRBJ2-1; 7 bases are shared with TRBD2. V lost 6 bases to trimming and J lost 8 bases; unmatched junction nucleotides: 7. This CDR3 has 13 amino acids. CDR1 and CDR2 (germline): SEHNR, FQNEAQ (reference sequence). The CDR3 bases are TGTGCCAGCAGGGCCACGGGGGGAGATGAGCAGTTCTTC. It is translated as CASRATGGDEQFF.

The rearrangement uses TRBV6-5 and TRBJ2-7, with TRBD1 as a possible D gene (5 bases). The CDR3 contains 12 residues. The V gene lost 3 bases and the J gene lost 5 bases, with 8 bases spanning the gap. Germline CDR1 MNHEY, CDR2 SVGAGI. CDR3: CASSYQGDEQYF. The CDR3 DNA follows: TGTGCCAGCAGTTATCAGGGTGACGAGCAGTACTTC.

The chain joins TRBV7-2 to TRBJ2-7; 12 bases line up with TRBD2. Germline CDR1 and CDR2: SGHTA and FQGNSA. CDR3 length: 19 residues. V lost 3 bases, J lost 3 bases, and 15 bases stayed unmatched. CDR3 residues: CASSFSEVRTSGIFYEQYF. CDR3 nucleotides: TGTGCCAGCAGCTTCAGTGAAGTGAGGACTAGCGGGATTTTCTACGAGCAGTACTTC.

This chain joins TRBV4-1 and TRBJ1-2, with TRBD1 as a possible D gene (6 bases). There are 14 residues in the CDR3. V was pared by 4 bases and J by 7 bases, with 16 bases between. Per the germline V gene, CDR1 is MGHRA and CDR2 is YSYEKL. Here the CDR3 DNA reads TGCGCCAGCAGCCGAGGGGGTCGAGAGATTGGCTACACCTTC. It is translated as CASSRGGREIGYTF.

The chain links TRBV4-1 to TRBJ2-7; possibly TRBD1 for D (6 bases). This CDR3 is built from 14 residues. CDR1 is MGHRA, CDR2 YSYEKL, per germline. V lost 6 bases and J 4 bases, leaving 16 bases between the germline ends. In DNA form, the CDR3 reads TGCGCCAGCAGGGGGGCAGTTACTTCATACGAGCAGTACTTC. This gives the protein CASRGAVTSYEQYF.

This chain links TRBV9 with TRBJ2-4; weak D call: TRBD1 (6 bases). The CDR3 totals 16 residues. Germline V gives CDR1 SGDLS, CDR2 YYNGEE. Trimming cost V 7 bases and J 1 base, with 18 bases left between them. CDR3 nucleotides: TGTGCCAGCGCGAGGGGAAGGGGGAACGCCAAAAACATTCAGTACTTC. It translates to CASARGRGNAKNIQYF.

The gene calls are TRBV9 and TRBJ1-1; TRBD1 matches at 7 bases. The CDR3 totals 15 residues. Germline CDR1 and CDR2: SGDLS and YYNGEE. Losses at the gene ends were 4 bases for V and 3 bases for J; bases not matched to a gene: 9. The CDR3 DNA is TGTGCCAGCAGCATGCAGGGGGGACAAGACACTGAAGCTTTCTTT. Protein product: CASSMQGGQDTEAFF.

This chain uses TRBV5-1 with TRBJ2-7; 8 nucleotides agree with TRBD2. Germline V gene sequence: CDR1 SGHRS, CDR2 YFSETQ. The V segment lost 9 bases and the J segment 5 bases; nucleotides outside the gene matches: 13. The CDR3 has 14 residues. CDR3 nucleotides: TGCGCCACCTCCCCGGGACTAGGAGTCCACGAGCAGTACTTC. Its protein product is CATSPGLGVHEQYF.

CDR3: CASSGGRNEKLFF. The CDR3 nucleotides read TGTGCCAGCTCGGGGGGGCGAAATGAAAAACTGTTTTTT. The chain links TRBV6-5 to TRBJ1-4; TRBD1 is a possible D gene (6 bases). Germline lookup yields CDR1 MNHEY and CDR2 SVGAGI. This CDR3 comprises 13 residues. With 8 bases removed from V and 5 bases from J, the gap between germline ends came to 12 bases.

CDR3 protein: CASIGTGGTGELFF. CDR3 DNA sequence: TGTGCCAGTATAGGGACAGGGGGCACCGGGGAGCTGTTTTTT. This sequence joins TRBV19 and TRBJ2-2, with TRBD1 identical over 11 bases. Germline V lookup: CDR1 LNHDA, CDR2 SQIVND (reference sequence). The V gene end was trimmed by 7 bases and the J gene end by 4 bases; junction bases not matched to a gene: 2. This CDR3 is 14 amino acids long. The full variable domain, rest sourced from reference TRBV19 and TRBJ2-2, is DGGITQSPKYLFRKEGQNVTLSCEQNLNHDAMYWYRQDPGQGLRLIYYSQIVNDFQKGDIAEGYSVSREKKESFPLTVTSAQKNPTAFYLCASIGTGGTGELFFGEGSRLTVL.

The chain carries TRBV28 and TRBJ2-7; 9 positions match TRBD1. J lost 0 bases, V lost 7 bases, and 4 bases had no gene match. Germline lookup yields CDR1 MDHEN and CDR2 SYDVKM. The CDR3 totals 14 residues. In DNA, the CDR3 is TGTGCCAGCACCCCGGGACAGGGCTCCTACGAGCAGTACTTC. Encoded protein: CASTPGQGSYEQYF.

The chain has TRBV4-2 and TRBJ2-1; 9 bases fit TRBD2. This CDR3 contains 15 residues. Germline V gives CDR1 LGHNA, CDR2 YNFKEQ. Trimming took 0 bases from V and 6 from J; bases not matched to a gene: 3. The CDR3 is CASSQEGLATNEQFF. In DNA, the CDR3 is TGTGCCAGCAGCCAAGAAGGACTAGCGACCAATGAGCAGTTCTTC.